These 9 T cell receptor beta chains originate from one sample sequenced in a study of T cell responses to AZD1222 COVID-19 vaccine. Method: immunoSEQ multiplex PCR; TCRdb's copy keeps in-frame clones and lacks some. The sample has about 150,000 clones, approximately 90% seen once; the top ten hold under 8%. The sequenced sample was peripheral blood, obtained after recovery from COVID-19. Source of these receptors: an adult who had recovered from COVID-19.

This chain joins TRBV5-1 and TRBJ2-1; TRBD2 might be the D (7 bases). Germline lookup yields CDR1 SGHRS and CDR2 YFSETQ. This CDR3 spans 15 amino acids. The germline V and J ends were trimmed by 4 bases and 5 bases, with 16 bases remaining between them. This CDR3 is CASSPGGRGNNEQFF. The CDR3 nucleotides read TGCGCCAGCAGCCCCGGGGGGCGGGGGAACAATGAGCAGTTCTTC.

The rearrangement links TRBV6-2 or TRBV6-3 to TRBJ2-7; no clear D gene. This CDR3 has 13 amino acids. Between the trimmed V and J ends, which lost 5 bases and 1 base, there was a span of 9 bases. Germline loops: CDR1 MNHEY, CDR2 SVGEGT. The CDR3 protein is CASSTPSSYEQYF. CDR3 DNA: TGTGCCAGCAGTACCCCGTCTTCCTACGAGCAGTACTTC.

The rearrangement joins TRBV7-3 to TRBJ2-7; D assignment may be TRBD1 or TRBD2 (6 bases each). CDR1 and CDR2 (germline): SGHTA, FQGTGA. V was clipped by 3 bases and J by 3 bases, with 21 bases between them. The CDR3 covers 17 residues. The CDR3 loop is CASSFKTAGQNFYEQYF. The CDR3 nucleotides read TGTGCCAGCAGCTTCAAAACGGCGGGACAAAACTTCTACGAGCAGTACTTC.

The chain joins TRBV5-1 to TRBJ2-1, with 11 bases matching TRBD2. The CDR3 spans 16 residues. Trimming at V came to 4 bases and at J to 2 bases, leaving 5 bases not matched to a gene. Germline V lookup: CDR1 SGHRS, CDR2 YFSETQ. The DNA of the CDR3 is TGCGCCAGCAGCCAGGGACTAGCGGAACCCTACAATGAGCAGTTCTTC. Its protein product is CASSQGLAEPYNEQFF. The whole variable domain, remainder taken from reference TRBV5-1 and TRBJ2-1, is KAGVTQTPRYLIKTRGQQVTLSCSPISGHRSVSWYQQTPGQGLQFLFEYFSETQRNKGNFPGRFSGRQFSNSRSEMNVSTLELGDSALYLCASSQGLAEPYNEQFFGPGTRLTVL.

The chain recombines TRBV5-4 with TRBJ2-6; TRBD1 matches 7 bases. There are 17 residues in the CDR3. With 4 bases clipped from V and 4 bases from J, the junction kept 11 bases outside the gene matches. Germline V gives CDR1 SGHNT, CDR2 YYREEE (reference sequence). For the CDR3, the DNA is TGTGCCAGCAGCCGGCGAGGGGGCGCGGTCGGGGCCAACGTCCTGACTTTC. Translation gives CASSRRGGAVGANVLTF.

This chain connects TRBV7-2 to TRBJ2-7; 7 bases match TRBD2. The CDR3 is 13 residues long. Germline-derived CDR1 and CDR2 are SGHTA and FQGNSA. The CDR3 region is CAARASGAYEQYF. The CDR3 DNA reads TGTGCGGCGAGGGCTAGCGGTGCCTACGAGCAGTACTTC.

In DNA, the CDR3 is TGTGCCAGTACCCCGGACGGACGCTATGGCTACACCTTC. Amino acids: CASTPDGRYGYTF. The V and J genes are TRBV19 and TRBJ1-2; D remains ambiguous. This CDR3 has 13 amino acids. V shed 7 bases and J shed 4 bases, with 13 bases lying between them. Germline V gene data show CDR1 as LNHDA and CDR2 as SQIVND (reference sequence).

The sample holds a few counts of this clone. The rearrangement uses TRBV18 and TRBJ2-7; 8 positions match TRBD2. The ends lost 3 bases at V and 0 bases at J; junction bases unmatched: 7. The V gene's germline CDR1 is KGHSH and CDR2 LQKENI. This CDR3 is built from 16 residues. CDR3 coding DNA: TGTGCCAGCTCACCCCAGAGTAGCGGGGCCTCCTACGAGCAGTACTTC. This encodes CASSPQSSGASYEQYF.

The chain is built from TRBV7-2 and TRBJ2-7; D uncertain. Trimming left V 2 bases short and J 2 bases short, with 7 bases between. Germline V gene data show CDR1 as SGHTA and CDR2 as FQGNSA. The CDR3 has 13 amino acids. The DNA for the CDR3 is TGTGCCAGCAGCTTATTCGGCCCCTACGAGCAGTACTTC. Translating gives CASSLFGPYEQYF.